The source of this T cell receptor (beta chain) is a study of naive and memory T cell subsets. Both TRBC1 and TRBC2 were covered by a beta constant-region primer of two equimolar oligonucleotides. TCRdb re-derived calls from the UMI-ligation and nested PCR reads in MiXCR, one entry per CDR3 protein. The sample has about 85,000 distinct CDR3 sequences, 13% seen once. This clonotype turned up a few times. A clone one base away is much larger, so this may be a read error. Trimming cost V 7 bases and J 6 bases, with 16 bases left between them. The CDR3 totals 14 residues. Germline loops: CDR1 LNHDA, CDR2 SQIVND (reference sequence). Cells stained for CD3, CD4, CD8, CD45RA and CD27 were sorted into four subsets.

Sequencing used central memory CD4+ T cells from blood. This clonotype originated in a human donor in good health. The chain joins TRBV19 to TRBJ2-1; weak D call: TRBD1 (7 bases). CDR3 amino acids: CASIGQGGLNEQFF. CDR3 nucleotide sequence: TGTGCCAGTATTGGTCAGGGGGGACTCAATGAGCAGTTCTTC. Full variable domain (rest looked up from reference TRBV19 and TRBJ2-1): DGGITQSPKYLFRKEGQNVTLSCEQNLNHDAMYWYRQDPGQGLRLIYYSQIVNDFQKGDIAEGYSVSREKKESFPLTVTSAQKNPTAFYLCASIGQGGLNEQFFGPGTRLTVL.